The rows below give T cell receptor beta chains drawn from one sample of a study of CD8+ T cells in alopecia areata. TCRdb keeps only in-frame clones here, not all; method: immunoSEQ multiplex PCR. This sample has around 200,000 clones, with approximately 62% found just once. Sequences were derived from CD4+ T cells sorted from blood, sampled at week 0. The receptors originated from a human donor with alopecia areata. Both conserved end residues are part of each CDR3. The D gene is left open where the match is weak. Expanded clones are given a class, and other clones once, few, many or no size at all.

clone_size j_call d_call v_call cdr3_aa cdr3_nt
NA TRBJ1-1 TRBD1 TRBV6-5 CASRPQGVFTEAFF TGTGCCAGCAGACCCCAGGGGGTGTTCACTGAAGCTTTCTTT
NA TRBJ1-2 NA TRBV4-3 CASSNQGGDGYTF TGCGCCAGCAGCAACCAAGGAGGGGATGGCTACACCTTC
NA TRBJ2-5 NA TRBV2 CASSRSQETQYF TGTGCCAGCAGTAGATCCCAAGAGACCCAGTACTTC
few TRBJ2-3 NA TRBV5-1 CASSSDGGSADTQYF TGCGCCAGCAGCTCGGACGGGGGTAGTGCAGATACGCAGTATTTT
NA TRBJ2-7 TRBD2 TRBV7-2 CASSLANSGGAHEQYF TGTGCCAGCAGCTTAGCGAACAGCGGGGGGGCCCACGAGCAGTACTTC
NA TRBJ1-1 NA TRBV29-1 CSVVGPINTEAFF TGCAGCGTTGTTGGGCCTATAAACACTGAAGCTTTCTTT
NA TRBJ2-1 NA TRBV30 CAWSGRNYEQFF TGTGCCTGGAGTGGGCGTAACTATGAGCAGTTCTTC
NA TRBJ2-3 TRBD2 TRBV15 CATRTSGPTDTQYF TGTGCCACCAGGACTAGCGGACCCACAGATACGCAGTATTTT
once TRBJ1-1 NA TRBV18 CASSPSGLTSAEAFF TGTGCCAGCTCACCAAGTGGATTAACAAGCGCTGAAGCTTTCTTT
NA TRBJ1-6 TRBD1 TRBV9 CASSVAQGETLHF TGTGCCAGCAGCGTAGCTCAGGGGGAGACCCTCCACTTT
NA TRBJ2-1 TRBD2 TRBV15 CATSRGGTSFNEQFF TGTGCCACCAGCAGAGGAGGGACTAGCTTCAATGAGCAGTTCTTC
NA TRBJ1-5 TRBD1 TRBV30 CAWSRGQQPQHF TGTGCCTGGAGCAGGGGGCAACAGCCCCAGCATTTT
NA TRBJ1-1 NA TRBV29-1 CSVPQGSQPNTEAFF TGCAGCGTCCCTCAGGGGTCCCAACCGAACACTGAAGCTTTCTTT
NA TRBJ1-6 NA TRBV19 CASSIRGQGTKSPLHF TGTGCCAGTAGTATTCGCGGGCAGGGGACGAAGTCACCCCTCCACTTT
NA TRBJ2-5 NA TRBV29-1 CSVGVAETQYF TGCAGCGTCGGGGTGGCGGAGACCCAGTACTTC
NA TRBJ1-6 NA TRBV7-2 CASSWRTGNSPLHF TGTGCCAGCAGCTGGAGGACGGGGAATTCACCCCTCCACTTT
NA TRBJ1-2 TRBD1 TRBV7-2 CASSDRVNYGYTF TGTGCCAGCAGCGACAGGGTTAACTATGGCTACACCTTC